This T cell receptor (beta chain) stems from a study of vaccination and CD4 T cells after COVID-19. Across the whole study: Investigators stimulated cells with overlapping spike peptides drawn from SARS-CoV-2, HCoV-NL63, HCoV-OC43 and HCoV-229E. Each control was exposed to a CEFX pool, an HIV-1 Nef pool, or no peptide at all.

Stated treatment: 10-day PBMC culture with coronavirus spike peptide pools or control peptides (ViraFEST assay). Unexposed donor CD4+ T cells predated the COVID-19 pandemic, collected 2011-2018. Sequenced with the Oncomine TCR Beta short-read assay was DNA taken from cultured CD4+ T cells. Cultured CD4+ T cells were the source of extracted genomic DNA. TCRdb reprocessed the PCR reads via MiXCR and lists one record per CDR3 protein. Of 7,500 to 10,000 distinct CDR3 sequences listed, roughly 34% were seen once; the top ten hold 15% to 17%. Comment on this clonotype: What it binds is unknown.

From germline, CDR1 is LGHNA and CDR2 YSLEER. There are 15 residues in the CDR3. Losses at the gene ends were 4 bases for V and 2 bases for J; bases not matched to a gene: 5. This sequence was found in a human donor in good health. The sequencing sample was made of CD4+ T cells from blood, cultured in vitro. The chain uses TRBV4-3 and TRBJ2-1, with TRBD1 matching over 7 bases. CDR3 loop: CASSRDSSAYNEQFF. In nucleotides, the CDR3 is TGCGCCAGCAGCCGGGACAGTAGCGCCTACAATGAGCAGTTCTTC.